This T cell receptor beta chain was found in a study of identical twins. Findings of the study overall: Low generation-probability sequences were in excess among twin-shared out-of-frame alpha sequences. Excess sharing by twins proved weaker in beta out-of-frame sequences. Memory repertoires showed no such pattern, whereas abundant cord blood beta clonotypes carried fewer insertions.

Ten or more counts support this clonotype. The antigen is unknown. Germline CDR1 and CDR2: LGHDT and YNNKEL (reference sequence). The V and J ends lost 4 bases and 4 bases respectively, with 16 bases between them. This CDR3 spans 15 amino acids. A universal primer site was created by template switching, with the cDNA bearing unique molecular identifiers. TCRdb passed the 5' RACE reads through MiXCR, listing each CDR3 protein once. This sample has 400,000 or so distinct CDR3 sequences, with around 9.7% found just once. The sequence came from a woman between 50 and 59 years old in good health. Sample: naive T cells sorted from blood. The V call is TRBV3-1, the J call TRBJ1-1; a possible D gene is TRBD1 (6 bases). The CDR3 reads CASSPQRGMGTEAFF. The CDR3, as DNA: TGTGCCAGCAGCCCTCAAAGGGGGATGGGCACTGAAGCTTTCTTT.